The 16 T cell receptor beta chains listed next were all sequenced from one sample in a study of OX40 agonist ivuxolimab in advanced cancers. This table comes from immunoSEQ multiplex PCR, and its TCRdb copy is limited to in-frame clones, with some not included. The table records about 73,000 clones, around nine tenths of them present only once. Specimen: CD4+ or CD8+ T cells sorted from blood, collected in a trial of the OX40 agonist ivuxolimab. The receptors come from an adult with an advanced solid tumor such as melanoma, head and neck, liver or kidney cancer.

This chain joins TRBV2 and TRBJ2-5; TRBD2 might be the D (6 bases). The CDR3 is 13 residues long. The V gene lost 7 bases and the J gene lost 6 bases, with 15 bases spanning the gap. CDR1 SNHLY and CDR2 FYNNEI come from the germline V gene. CDR3 loop: CASKVADRQTQYF. For the CDR3, the DNA is TGTGCCAGCAAGGTAGCGGACCGTCAGACCCAGTACTTC.

The genes are TRBV28 and TRBJ2-7; possibly TRBD2 for D (6 bases). This CDR3 has 14 amino acids. The V end was cut by 2 bases, the J end by 3 bases, with 11 bases between. CDR1 is MDHEN, CDR2 SYDVKM, per germline. The CDR3 DNA sequence: TGTGCCAGCAGTTTAACGGATAGCGGCTACGAGCAGTACTTC. Amino acid sequence: CASSLTDSGYEQYF.

The chain couples TRBV19 to TRBJ1-5; tentatively, D is TRBD1 (6 bases). Germline V gene sequence: CDR1 LNHDA, CDR2 SQIVND (reference sequence). CDR3 size: 12 residues. Trimming stripped 6 bases from V and 9 bases from J, with 12 bases between. CDR3 DNA sequence: TGTGCCAGTAGAGCAGGGGATTGGCCCCAGCATTTT. It translates to CASRAGDWPQHF.

This chain links TRBV6-5 with TRBJ1-2; 9 nucleotides match TRBD1. This CDR3 has 16 amino acids. V was clipped by 0 bases and J by 4 bases; unmatched bases: 6. The germline V gene encodes CDR1 MNHEY and CDR2 SVGAGI. This chain's CDR3 is CASSYSTTGGIYGYTF. For the CDR3, the DNA is TGTGCCAGCAGTTACTCGACGACAGGGGGAATCTATGGCTACACCTTC.

The chain joins TRBV9 to TRBJ2-7, with D perhaps assigned TRBD1 or TRBD2 (7 bases each). Germline V gene lookup returns CDR1 SGDLS and CDR2 YYNGEE. CDR3 size: 14 residues. The V gene lost 2 bases and the J gene lost 2 bases, with 11 bases spanning the gap. The CDR3 DNA is TGTGCCAGCAGCGTCAGGGGGGGAACCTACGAGCAGTACTTC. It is translated as CASSVRGGTYEQYF.

The CDR3 sequence is CASSLAGTDNEQFF. The CDR3 region has the DNA TGCGCCAGCAGCTTGGCCGGGACTGACAATGAGCAGTTCTTC. The chain uses TRBV5-1 and TRBJ2-1; TRBD2 is a possible D gene (6 bases). Trimming left V 0 bases short and J 5 bases short, with 9 bases between. The germline V gene encodes CDR1 SGHRS and CDR2 YFSETQ. The CDR3 totals 14 residues.

The chain recombines TRBV18 with TRBJ2-5; D gene uncertain. V was clipped by 0 bases and J by 2 bases, with 7 bases between them. The CDR3 length is 14 residues. Germline CDR1 is KGHSH and CDR2 is LQKENI. The CDR3 reads CASSPPGAQETQYF. The CDR3 coding sequence is TGTGCCAGCTCACCACCGGGCGCGCAAGAGACCCAGTACTTC.

The chain links TRBV7-2 to TRBJ2-7; TRBD2 might be the D (6 bases). V lost 2 bases and J 4 bases, leaving 15 bases between the germline ends. Germline-derived CDR1 and CDR2 are SGHTA and FQGNSA. The CDR3 loop spans 15 amino acids. The DNA of the CDR3 is TGTGCCAGCAGCTTACAAGGGACTCCTCGGTACGAGCAGTACTTC. Its translation is CASSLQGTPRYEQYF.

This clone was found once. The genes are TRBV15 and TRBJ2-7; 10 nucleotides match TRBD2. There are 16 residues in the CDR3. CDR1 and CDR2 from the germline V gene are LNHNV and YYDKDF (reference sequence). Germline trimming cut 3 bases from V and 2 bases from J; bases unmatched to any gene: 7. The CDR3 loop reads CATSRDGTSATYEQYF. CDR3 coding DNA: TGTGCCACCAGCAGGGACGGGACTAGCGCGACCTACGAGCAGTACTTC.

The chain is built from TRBV19 and TRBJ2-1; the D gene is possibly TRBD2 (6 bases). There are 17 residues in the CDR3. The germline CDR1 and CDR2 sequences are LNHDA and SQIVND (reference sequence). Trimming shortened V by 0 bases and J by 0 bases, and 12 bases separated the two germline ends. In nucleotides, the CDR3 is TGTGCCAGTAGTATAGATTACCGGAGGGGCTCCTACAATGAGCAGTTCTTC. This gives the protein CASSIDYRRGSYNEQFF.

This chain joins TRBV9 and TRBJ2-5; D is perhaps TRBD1 or TRBD2 (5 bases each). This CDR3 spans 18 amino acids. V lost 4 bases, J lost 2 bases, and 24 bases lay in between. The germline gives CDR1 SGDLS, CDR2 YYNGEE. The CDR3 DNA is TGTGCCAGCAGCACAACGTCGGGGCAGGGCGGTTTTCAAGAGACCCAGTACTTC. As protein: CASSTTSGQGGFQETQYF.

The rearrangement links TRBV29-1 to TRBJ2-7; a possible D gene is TRBD2 (7 bases). The CDR3 spans 13 residues. The V end was cut by 7 bases, the J end by 3 bases, with 16 bases between. Germline CDR1 SQVTM, CDR2 ANQGSEA. The CDR3 nucleotides read TGCAGCGCCCGAGGGGGGGCTAACTACGAGCAGTACTTC. Encoded protein: CSARGGANYEQYF.

The rearrangement joins TRBV19 to TRBJ1-1, with D unclear. The ends were cut back, 4 bases at V and 3 bases at J, with 15 bases in the middle. Germline V gene data show CDR1 as LNHDA and CDR2 as SQIVND (reference sequence). This CDR3 is 15 amino acids long. Here the CDR3 DNA reads TGTGCCAGTAGTAGAAGGGCGCGGAGACACACTGAAGCTTTCTTT. The encoded protein is CASSRRARRHTEAFF.

The V call is TRBV7-8, the J call TRBJ2-3; D unclear. From germline, CDR1 is SGHVS and CDR2 FQNEAQ. The CDR3 totals 11 residues. The V and J ends lost 4 bases and 7 bases respectively, with 6 bases between them. The CDR3 loop is CASSYGNTQYF. CDR3 coding DNA: TGTGCCAGCAGCTACGGCAATACGCAGTATTTT.

The J gene is TRBJ2-1, the V gene TRBV18; 12 bases agree with TRBD1. Losses at the gene ends were 3 bases for V and 7 bases for J; bases not matched to a gene: 7. CDR3 size: 16 residues. The germline CDR1 and CDR2 sequences are KGHSH and LQKENI. CDR3 nucleotides: TGTGCCAGCTCACCGTCCGGGACAGGGGGCGGGAATGAGCAGTTCTTC. Its protein product is CASSPSGTGGGNEQFF.

The chain links TRBV9 to TRBJ1-5; TRBD1 agrees at 8 bases. CDR3 length: 15 amino acids. After removal of 0 bases from V and 6 bases from J, the junction contained 5 bases not matched to a gene. Germline lookup yields CDR1 SGDLS and CDR2 YYNGEE. CDR3 nucleotides: TGTGCCAGCAGCGTAGAGCAGGGGGCCGGTCAGCCCCAGCATTTT. Translated, it gives CASSVEQGAGQPQHF.